Reported below is one T cell receptor beta chain. Antigen specificity is unknown. The CDR3 spans 14 residues. The germline CDR1 and CDR2 sequences are WNHNN and SYGVQD (reference sequence). J gave up 2 bases and V 2 bases, and 2 bases lay outside the gene matches. TCRdb re-derived calls from the reads in MiXCR, one entry per CDR3 protein. The sample gives around 310,000 distinct CDR3 sequences, roughly 28% of which show up once; 20% is in the top ten. The source of the sample is a study of T cell repertoires in cytomegalovirus infection. Across the whole study: HLA-B-restricted CMV epitopes that are well studied were used alongside recently identified HLA-C-restricted ones. Public TCR beta signatures were indicative of both CMV infection and a matching HLA type.

Study-wide results and limits: CMV carriers having the relevant HLA were flagged by cumulative public TCR beta family frequency. The ex vivo response showed dominance by HLA-C-restricted CMV-specific TCR beta clonotypes.

The receptor was derived from a human donor in good health (CMV status not recorded). Some clones in this sample may be carry-over from other donors' samples. The sample was cultured PBMCs, taken from culture after CMV antigen stimulation. The V gene is TRBV10-1, the J gene TRBJ1-1; 7 bases line up with TRBD1. The CDR3 coding sequence is TGCGCCAGCAGTGAGGACAGGGCCAACACTGAAGCTTTCTTT. Translating gives CASSEDRANTEAFF.